This paragraph covers one T cell receptor beta chain sequence. Its matching antigen is unknown. Sorting of unstimulated PBMCs yielded separate CD3+CD4+ and CD3+CD8+ fractions. The data were taken from a study of T cell clones after liver transplantation. Study-level background: Until 12-24 months post-transplant, subjects got standard immunosuppression and no induction. Tolerant meant at least one year fully off immunosuppression without liver enzymes above twice normal. General observations from the study: Circulating graft-donor-reactive CD4 TCRbeta sequences fell significantly post-transplant in 5 of 8 subjects.

Profiled with immunoSEQ multiplex PCR; TCRdb holds only in-frame clones, not every one. The repertoire has 65,000 to 80,000 clones, approximately 87% of them found once; the top ten carry less than 3.5%. V was shortened by 2 bases and J by 7 bases, with 12 bases between the two germline ends. Germline V gene lookup returns CDR1 SGHRS and CDR2 YFSETQ. The CDR3 has 13 residues. The TCR originated in a human patient who received a liver transplant. Some of the T cells might come from the graft donor. Sequencing was performed on CD4+ T cells from blood, taken at the 22-month timepoint. The chain employs TRBV5-1 and TRBJ1-2, with a possible D match to TRBD1 (6 bases). CDR3 sequence (DNA): TGCGCCAGCAGCTTTGGAGGGGGGAGTGGCTACACCTTC. As protein: CASSFGGGSGYTF.